Each of the 28 T cell receptor beta chains below was sequenced from the same sample in a study of blood T cells in healthy people across ages (dated by TCRdb to between 2015 and 2016). The library was made by 5' RACE. The listed sequencing device is Illumina HiSeq 2500. A second PCR of about 6 to 11 cycles was run with a J-beta primer mix and a sample-barcoded 5' primer. In-frame beta chains were kept once TCRdb had trimmed the public reads at Q25 with fastp and called clones with MiXCR. CDR3 protein sequences are deduplicated, and each keeps its most common genes and DNA. Within this sample are around 820,000 distinct CDR3 sequences, with around a quarter of them counted one time only. Roughly 3.5% of the sample is held by the ten biggest clonotypes. These data also featured in a second study, about T cells of mothers and their children.

Input material: blood. The source of these receptors is a boy between 10 and 17 years old in good health.

V and J are TRBV28 and TRBJ2-5; 14 bases agree with TRBD2. Germline loops: CDR1 MDHEN, CDR2 SYDVKM. Unmatched junction bases numbered 7, after V lost 5 bases and J lost 5 bases. The CDR3 is made up of 16 amino acids. The CDR3 is CASSLRLAGGPETQYF. The CDR3 DNA follows: TGTGCCAGCAGTCTCAGACTAGCGGGGGGGCCGGAGACCCAGTACTTC.

The chain has TRBV5-1 and TRBJ1-2; 8 nucleotides line up with TRBD1. This CDR3 is 16 amino acids long. Trimming took 0 bases from V and 4 from J; bases not matched to a gene: 8. Germline CDR1 is SGHRS and CDR2 is YFSETQ. The DNA for the CDR3 is TGCGCCAGCAGCTTGGACCCCGGACAGGGCATCTATGGCTACACCTTC. Translation: CASSLDPGQGIYGYTF. Drawing the rest from reference TRBV5-1 and TRBJ1-2, the complete variable domain is KAGVTQTPRYLIKTRGQQVTLSCSPISGHRSVSWYQQTPGQGLQFLFEYFSETQRNKGNFPGRFSGRQFSNSRSEMNVSTLELGDSALYLCASSLDPGQGIYGYTFGSGTRLTVV.

The V gene is TRBV9, the J gene TRBJ2-3, with 7 nucleotides matching TRBD1. CDR3 length equals 16 residues. CDR1 and CDR2 from the germline V gene are SGDLS and YYNGEE. V trimming: 4 bases; J trimming: 5 bases; junction bases outside the gene matches: 13. Here the CDR3 DNA reads TGTGCCAGCAGCACCTCAGGGGGATCATTGGGAGATACGCAGTATTTT. Translation: CASSTSGGSLGDTQYF.

This clonotype has more than one count but fewer than ten. This chain joins TRBV12-3 or TRBV12-4 and TRBJ1-1, with D maybe TRBD1 (6 bases). The germline V and J ends were trimmed by 1 base and 6 bases, with 12 bases remaining between them. There are 14 residues in the CDR3. This CDR3 is CASSLEGGQPEAFF. CDR3 DNA sequence: TGTGCCAGCAGTTTAGAAGGGGGGCAACCTGAAGCTTTCTTT.

In this sample, this clonotype turned up a few times. The chain has TRBV20-1 and TRBJ1-1; 7 bases are a match to TRBD1. V lost 1 base and J lost 4; bases outside the gene matches: 9. This CDR3 contains 15 residues. Germline V CDR1 and CDR2: DFQATT, SNEGSKA (reference sequence). The CDR3 DNA is TGCAGTGCTAGAGCCGTTGACAGGGACCCCACTGAAGCTTTCTTT. It yields the protein CSARAVDRDPTEAFF.

The V gene is TRBV20-1, the J gene TRBJ2-3; 8 bases agree with TRBD2. V gave up 4 bases and J gave up 0 bases; unmatched junction bases: 9. Germline V lookup: CDR1 DFQATT, CDR2 SNEGSKA (reference sequence). The CDR3 loop spans 16 amino acids. This chain's CDR3 is CSANTRERESTDTQYF. DNA of the CDR3: TGCAGTGCTAATACACGGGAGCGGGAGAGCACAGATACGCAGTATTTT.

The genes are TRBV2 and TRBJ2-5; D might be TRBD2 (5 bases). V dropped 5 bases and J dropped 5 bases, with 21 bases sitting between them. The CDR3 is made up of 16 amino acids. CDR1 is SNHLY, CDR2 FYNNEI, per germline. The CDR3 sequence is CASSRTRGQSYETQYF. The CDR3 bases are TGTGCCAGCAGTCGGACCCGGGGTCAGAGTTACGAGACCCAGTACTTC. The full variable domain, with the rest looked up from reference TRBV2 and TRBJ2-5, is EPEVTQTPSHQVTQMGQEVILRCVPISNHLYFYWYRQILGQKVEFLVSFYNNEISEKSEIFDDQFSVERPDGSNFTLKIRSTKLEDSAMYFCASSRTRGQSYETQYFGPGTRLLVL.

The V and J genes are TRBV24-1 and TRBJ1-1; D uncertain. CDR3 length equals 13 residues. Between the trimmed V and J ends, which lost 4 bases and 1 base, there was a span of 6 bases. Per the germline V gene, CDR1 is KGHDR and CDR2 is SFDVKD. CDR3 bases: TGTGCCACCAGTGAAGGCAGGAACACTGAAGCTTTCTTT. This sequence encodes CATSEGRNTEAFF.

Comments on this clonotype: One base away lies a much larger clone, so this may be a sequencing read error. J is TRBJ2-7 and V is TRBV20-1; 8 bases fit TRBD2. Germline lookup yields CDR1 DFQATT and CDR2 SNEGSKA (reference sequence). V trimming: 2 bases; J trimming: 1 base; junction bases outside the gene matches: 1. The CDR3 has 13 amino acids. CDR3 sequence reads: CSARRGGSYEQYF. DNA for the CDR3: TGCAGTGCTAGACGCGGGGGGTCCTACGAGCAGTACTTC.

The chain has TRBV4-3 and TRBJ2-7; D possibly corresponds to TRBD2 (6 bases). CDR1 is LGHNA, CDR2 YSLEER, per germline. There are 18 residues in the CDR3. The germline V and J ends were trimmed by 0 bases and 3 bases, with 21 bases remaining between them. The CDR3 nucleotides are TGCGCCAGCAGCCAAGATTGGAATAGCGGCAAACCAATCTACGAGCAGTACTTC. Its translation is CASSQDWNSGKPIYEQYF.

The rearrangement links TRBV29-1 to TRBJ2-1; weak D call: TRBD2 (7 bases). Trimming shortened V by 8 bases and J by 7 bases, and 15 bases separated the two germline ends. The CDR3 is made up of 12 amino acids. Germline assignment: CDR1 SQVTM and CDR2 ANQGSEA. CDR3 coding DNA: TGCAGCCTAATCCGGGGGGCAAATGAGCAGTTCTTC. Protein product: CSLIRGANEQFF.

This clonotype was counted only a few times. The chain uses TRBV3-1 and TRBJ2-5; a weak D match, TRBD2 (5 bases). Germline CDR1 and CDR2: LGHDT and YNNKEL (reference sequence). CDR3 length equals 15 residues. V lost 1 base, J lost 7 bases, and 16 bases lay in between. The CDR3 bases are TGTGCCAGCAGCCAAGCGACTATCCAAGGGCGGACCCAGTACTTC. It codes for CASSQATIQGRTQYF.

The chain joins TRBV20-1 to TRBJ2-7, with a tentative D call TRBD1 (6 bases). The CDR3 totals 15 residues. Trimming stripped 2 bases from V and 0 bases from J, with 14 bases between. CDR1 is DFQATT and CDR2 is SNEGSKA in the germline V gene (reference sequence). The CDR3 here is CSARPLTGSSYEQYF. The CDR3 nucleotides are TGCAGTGCTAGACCCTTGACAGGAAGCTCCTACGAGCAGTACTTC.

CDR3 DNA: TGTGCCAGCGGGCTCCGGGCCTTCTCCGCGAAACTGTTTTTT. It is translated as CASGLRAFSAKLFF. The chain joins TRBV27 to TRBJ1-4; D unclear. This CDR3 spans 14 amino acids. The germline V gene encodes CDR1 MNHEY and CDR2 SMNVEV (reference sequence). Trimming pared 8 bases from V and 11 bases from J, leaving 21 bases between.

V and J are TRBV10-3 and TRBJ1-5; 7 bases agree with TRBD1. Trimming at V came to 10 bases and at J to 0 bases, leaving 12 bases not matched to a gene. The V gene's germline CDR1 is ENHRY and CDR2 SYGVKD. The CDR3 extends over 16 amino acids. The CDR3 DNA reads as TGTGCCACCAACAGGGGACCGAATTATAGCAATCAGCCCCAGCATTTT. Translating gives CATNRGPNYSNQPQHF.

This chain links TRBV6-5 with TRBJ2-5, with D uncertain. Germline values: CDR1 MNHEY, CDR2 SVGAGI. Trimming took 0 bases from V and 3 from J, leaving 8 bases between them. This CDR3 comprises 14 residues. The CDR3: CASSYSGWKETQYF. DNA for the CDR3: TGTGCCAGCAGTTACTCGGGCTGGAAAGAGACCCAGTACTTC.

A note on this clonotype: Lacking the conserved final phenylalanine or tryptophan, this CDR3 likely reflects a read error. It is unclear where the CDR3 begins or ends on the DNA, so no DNA is shown, and the CDR3 is as TCRdb lists it. J is TRBJ2-4 and V is TRBV21-1; the listed D gene, TRBD1, was not tested against the DNA. TRBV21-1 is described as a pseudogene. The CDR3 comprises 18 residues, both ends counted. CDR3 region: CASSKDRVVWKTKNIQYS.

The V and J genes are TRBV18 and TRBJ2-5, with D possibly being TRBD1 (6 bases). V lost 3 bases, J lost 0 bases, and 11 bases lay in between. The CDR3 sequence is 15 residues long. Germline loops: CDR1 KGHSH, CDR2 LQKENI. Here the CDR3 reads CASSPDSPYQETQYF. CDR3 bases: TGTGCCAGCTCACCGGACAGCCCGTACCAAGAGACCCAGTACTTC.

This chain connects TRBV5-1 to TRBJ1-2; 8 bases line up with TRBD1. This CDR3 spans 14 amino acids. J lost 1 base, V lost 6 bases, and 5 bases had no gene match. Germline V lookup: CDR1 SGHRS, CDR2 YFSETQ. CDR3 sequence: CASNSTGGNYGYTF. In nucleotides, the CDR3 is TGCGCCAGCAACTCCACAGGGGGTAACTATGGCTACACCTTC.

The chain combines TRBV9 with TRBJ2-3, with TRBD1 matching 7 bases. V lost 5 bases to trimming and J lost 2 bases; unmatched junction nucleotides: 8. Germline loops: CDR1 SGDLS, CDR2 YYNGEE. The CDR3 covers 15 residues. CDR3 in amino acids: CASSDDRDNTDTQYF. The CDR3 nucleotides are TGTGCCAGCAGTGACGACAGGGACAACACAGATACGCAGTATTTT.

DNA of the CDR3: TGCAGTGCTAGAGCTTCTGGGACCTACGAGCAGTACTTC. Translating gives CSARASGTYEQYF. V usage is TRBV20-1 and J usage is TRBJ2-7; the D is unclear. Deletions cut 1 base from V and 2 bases from J, with 9 bases between. Germline values: CDR1 DFQATT, CDR2 SNEGSKA (reference sequence). The length of the CDR3 is 13 residues.

The V and J genes are TRBV20-1 and TRBJ1-1, with D perhaps matching TRBD1 (5 bases). V lost 3 bases and J lost 1, with 12 bases in between. CDR3 length: 14 residues. The V gene's germline CDR1 is DFQATT and CDR2 SNEGSKA (reference sequence). The CDR3 sequence: CSARGGVRNTEAFF. CDR3 DNA sequence: TGCAGTGCTAGGGGGGGGGTTCGGAACACTGAAGCTTTCTTT.

The rearrangement joins TRBV3-1 to TRBJ2-3; D is perhaps TRBD2 (6 bases). Looked up from germline, CDR1 is LGHDT and CDR2 is YNNKEL (reference sequence). CDR3 length equals 14 residues. The V and J ends lost 10 bases and 8 bases respectively, with 22 bases between them. DNA of the CDR3: TGTGCCACACGGGACTCGTTCCATGGGGGTACGCAGTATTTT. Translated, it gives CATRDSFHGGTQYF.

The V gene is TRBV5-1, the J gene TRBJ2-5; D perhaps matches TRBD1 (6 bases). The J call may be incorrect, as the DNA end agrees better with TRBJ2-1. Germline values: CDR1 SGHRS, CDR2 YFSETQ. The length of the CDR3 is 12 residues. Here the CDR3 reads CASRWTDNEQFF. The CDR3 region has the DNA TGCGCCAGCAGGTGGACAGACAATGAGCAGTTCTTC.

This clonotype was seen more than once but under ten times. The chain is built from TRBV27 and TRBJ2-1; TRBD2 matches 9 bases. V dropped 2 bases and J dropped 2; count of bases not matched to a gene: 4. Germline lookup yields CDR1 MNHEY and CDR2 SMNVEV (reference sequence). The CDR3 runs 16 residues. The CDR3 protein is CASSLPSGTPYNEQFF. CDR3 nucleotides: TGTGCCAGCAGTTTACCTAGCGGGACCCCCTACAATGAGCAGTTCTTC.

V usage is TRBV7-2 and J usage is TRBJ2-5; D may be TRBD2 (5 bases). The length of the CDR3 is 14 residues. CDR1 and CDR2 from the germline V gene are SGHTA and FQGNSA. V gave up 5 bases and J gave up 4 bases, with 14 bases separating them. The CDR3 reads CASSRTGPRETQYF. As DNA, the CDR3 is TGTGCCAGCAGCCGGACTGGGCCCCGAGAGACCCAGTACTTC.

The rearrangement links TRBV29-1 to TRBJ2-1, with 9 bases identical to TRBD1. Trimming at V came to 8 bases and at J to 5 bases, leaving 10 bases not matched to a gene. Germline lookup yields CDR1 SQVTM and CDR2 ANQGSEA. The CDR3 totals 14 residues. CDR3 DNA: TGCAGCATCACAGGGGGCTGGAGTGACAATGAGCAGTTCTTC. Its translation is CSITGGWSDNEQFF.

This clonotype was counted between two and nine times. The chain links TRBV6-5 to TRBJ1-5, with TRBD1 matching 8 bases. The CDR3 runs 14 residues. The V segment lost 6 bases and the J segment 7 bases; nucleotides outside the gene matches: 8. Germline V gene lookup returns CDR1 MNHEY and CDR2 SVGAGI. The CDR3 DNA follows: TGTGCCAGCAGGATAGGACAGGGTGGACAGCCCCAGCATTTT. Its translation is CASRIGQGGQPQHF.